The next 9 T cell receptor beta chains were all read from a single sample in a study of shared clonotypes between healthy human individuals. The method was immunoSEQ multiplex PCR; TCRdb's version includes in-frame clones alone and lacks a portion of them. The sample includes some 900,000 clones, approximately 76% seen only once; the top ten take approximately 1.5%. The sequenced sample was memory CD4+ T cells sorted from blood. The subset here: CD45RA-negative fraction. These receptor sequences come from a young man in good health.

The J gene is TRBJ1-3, the V gene TRBV14; D is unclear. This CDR3 is built from 17 residues. Germline CDR1 and CDR2: SGHDN and FVKESK. Between the trimmed V and J ends, which lost 3 bases and 0 bases, there was a span of 15 bases. DNA of the CDR3: TGTGCCAGCAGCCAGGCTAAGGGCGTTTTCTCTGGAAACACCATATATTTT. It yields the protein CASSQAKGVFSGNTIYF.

Points on this clone: This specimen includes other DNA sequences encoding the same CDR3. The chain has TRBV10-3 and TRBJ1-1; no firm D call. This CDR3 comprises 15 residues. The germline gives CDR1 ENHRY, CDR2 SYGVKD. V lost 0 bases to trimming and J lost 1 base, with 9 bases between them. CDR3 loop: CAISESGRTNTEAFF. The CDR3, as DNA: TGTGCCATCAGTGAGTCGGGCAGAACGAACACTGAAGCTTTCTTT.

J is TRBJ1-5 and V is TRBV14, with no clear D. CDR1 SGHDN and CDR2 FVKESK come from the germline V gene. The V end lost 5 bases, the J end lost 4 bases, and 9 bases lay between the germline ends. This CDR3 is built from 13 residues. CDR3 in DNA: TGTGCCAGCAGCGGCGGGTTTAATCAGCCCCAGCATTTT. Translated, it gives CASSGGFNQPQHF. Full variable domain (missing parts from reference TRBV14 and TRBJ1-5): EAGVTQFPSHSVIEKGQTVTLRCDPISGHDNLYWYRRVMGKEIKFLLHFVKESKQDESGMPNNRFLAERTGGTYSTLKVQPAELEDSGVYFCASSGGFNQPQHFGDGTRLSIL.

The rearrangement joins TRBV5-6 to TRBJ2-5; D is perhaps TRBD2 (5 bases). Germline V gene lookup returns CDR1 SGHDT and CDR2 YYEEEE. The germline V and J ends were trimmed by 4 bases and 5 bases, with 18 bases remaining between them. This CDR3 spans 15 amino acids. CDR3 residues: CASSRRVRDWETQYF. In DNA form, the CDR3 reads TGTGCCAGCAGCCGTCGGGTGAGGGATTGGGAGACCCAGTACTTC.

This clone was seen ten or more times. This rearrangement joins TRBV2 to TRBJ1-2; 7 bases agree with TRBD1. Trimming cost V 3 bases and J 6 bases; bases outside gene matches: 13. The CDR3 runs to 16 residues. Germline V gene lookup returns CDR1 SNHLY and CDR2 FYNNEI. Here the CDR3 DNA reads TGTGCCAGCAGTGAGAGGTGGAATGGCAGGGGGGATGGCTACACCTTC. As protein: CASSERWNGRGDGYTF. Full variable domain (remainder filled in from reference TRBV2 and TRBJ1-2): EPEVTQTPSHQVTQMGQEVILRCVPISNHLYFYWYRQILGQKVEFLVSFYNNEISEKSEIFDDQFSVERPDGSNFTLKIRSTKLEDSAMYFCASSERWNGRGDGYTFGSGTRLTVV.

The chain employs TRBV28 and TRBJ2-1, with a possible D match to TRBD1 (6 bases). V lost 7 bases to trimming and J lost 2 bases, with 12 bases between them. CDR1 MDHEN and CDR2 SYDVKM come from the germline V gene. This CDR3 spans 14 amino acids. The CDR3 sequence is CASKSGGPYNEQFF. The CDR3 region has the DNA TGTGCCAGCAAGAGTGGGGGCCCCTACAATGAGCAGTTCTTC.

With regard to this clone: The sample contains more than one DNA sequence encoding this CDR3. The chain is built from TRBV9 and TRBJ1-3; D remains unclear. The CDR3 is 16 amino acids. Germline assignment: CDR1 SGDLS and CDR2 YYNGEE. V lost 0 bases and J lost 0, with 10 bases in between. The CDR3 sequence: CASSVGPATSGNTIYF. The CDR3 DNA sequence: TGTGCCAGCAGCGTAGGCCCAGCAACCTCTGGAAACACCATATATTTT. Based on the CDR3 plus reference TRBV9 and TRBJ1-3, the full variable domain is DSGVTQTPKHLITATGQRVTLRCSPRSGDLSVYWYQQSLDQGLQFLIQYYNGEERAKGNILERFSAQQFPDLHSELNLSSLELGDSALYFCASSVGPATSGNTIYFGEGSWLTVV.

This chain links TRBV5-4 with TRBJ1-4; 10 nucleotides line up with TRBD1. There are 15 residues in the CDR3. The V segment lost 4 bases and the J segment 5 bases; nucleotides outside the gene matches: 5. The germline gives CDR1 SGHNT, CDR2 YYREEE (reference sequence). The CDR3 DNA follows: TGTGCCAGCAGCACCGGACAGGGGGGCAATGAAAAACTGTTTTTT. This gives the protein CASSTGQGGNEKLFF.

The V call is TRBV11-3, the J call TRBJ2-3, with D perhaps TRBD1 or TRBD2 (6 bases each). The CDR3 has 17 amino acids. Germline-derived CDR1 and CDR2 are SGHNT and YENEEA. Trimming shortened V by 6 bases and J by 6 bases, and 25 bases separated the two germline ends. The CDR3 is CASSTGLHGGPRDTQYF. The CDR3 DNA sequence: TGTGCCAGCAGTACCGGACTTCACGGGGGCCCCCGGGATACGCAGTATTTT.